Listed here are 28 T cell receptor beta chains from one sample, sequenced in a study of Ad26.COV2.S vaccination and SARS-CoV-2 variants. Sequenced by immunoSEQ multiplex PCR; TCRdb stores in-frame clones only, minus some. The sample records a few hundred thousand clones, about nine tenths being singletons. Documented treatment: roughly 18 received Ad26.COV2.S at low or high dose, single or two shots; about 5 received placebo; per-sample allocation not given. After the first vaccine or placebo injection, samples were drawn on day 63. The sample consisted of peripheral blood, taken in a trial of Ad26.COV2.S vaccine versus placebo. The origin of the receptors is a person aged 18-60 years who received the Ad26.COV2.S COVID-19 vaccine or a placebo.

The chain combines TRBV6-4 with TRBJ2-7, with TRBD1 as a possible D gene (5 bases). CDR1 and CDR2 (germline): MRHNA, SNTAGT. With 0 bases removed from V and 1 base from J, the gap between germline ends came to 7 bases. The CDR3 runs to 14 residues. The CDR3 region is CASSDSRGSYEQYF. CDR3 in DNA: TGTGCCAGCAGTGACTCAAGGGGTTCCTACGAGCAGTACTTC.

The chain employs TRBV24-1 and TRBJ1-1, with a tentative D call TRBD1 (6 bases). From germline, CDR1 is KGHDR and CDR2 SFDVKD. The CDR3 is 17 amino acids. V was clipped by 1 base and J by 4 bases, with 18 bases between them. DNA for the CDR3: TGTGCCACCAGTGATTTCGATGCGGGACATTGGGGCACTGAAGCTTTCTTT. Translated, it gives CATSDFDAGHWGTEAFF.

This clone was found once. The V gene is TRBV7-9, the J gene TRBJ2-5; 7 bases match TRBD2. This CDR3 has 14 amino acids. Germline V gene data show CDR1 as SEHNR and CDR2 as FQNEAQ (reference sequence). V trimming: 5 bases; J trimming: 1 base; junction bases outside the gene matches: 4. CDR3: CASSPTSLQETQYF. The CDR3 bases are TGTGCCAGCAGCCCGACTAGCCTCCAAGAGACCCAGTACTTC. Full variable domain (remainder filled in from reference TRBV7-9 and TRBJ2-5): DTGVSQNPRHKITKRGQNVTFRCDPISEHNRLYWYRQTLGQGPEFLTYFQNEAQLEKSRLLSDRFSAERPKGSFSTLEIQRTEQGDSAMYLCASSPTSLQETQYFGPGTRLLVL.

Only one count was recorded for this clone. The gene calls are TRBV29-1 and TRBJ2-7; TRBD1 aligns across 9 bases. The CDR3 spans 13 residues. From germline, CDR1 is SQVTM and CDR2 ANQGSEA. The V and J ends lost 3 bases and 5 bases, in that order; junction bases with no gene match: 5. The CDR3 DNA is TGCAGCGTTGAGGGGGACAGGGCCCACGAGCAGTACTTC. As protein: CSVEGDRAHEQYF.

This chain links TRBV5-5 with TRBJ1-1, with 8 bases matching TRBD1. The CDR3 is 13 residues long. In germline, CDR1 is SGHKS, CDR2 YYEKEE (reference sequence). J gave up 4 bases and V 4 bases, and 3 bases lay outside the gene matches. CDR3: CASSPDRATEAFF. The CDR3 DNA sequence: TGTGCCAGCAGCCCGGACAGGGCCACTGAAGCTTTCTTT.

CDR3 sequence reads: CASSGNYNSPLHF. CDR3 bases: TGTGCCAGCAGTGGAAACTATAATTCACCCCTCCACTTT. This chain connects TRBV25-1 to TRBJ1-6, with D uncertain. Germline V lookup: CDR1 MGHDK, CDR2 SYGVNS. The CDR3 contains 13 residues. V was clipped by 4 bases and J by 3 bases, with 4 bases between them.

This clone was seen a single time. J is TRBJ2-5 and V is TRBV4-3, with 12 bases identical to TRBD2. After removal of 3 bases from V and 3 bases from J, the junction contained 5 bases not matched to a gene. The germline gives CDR1 LGHNA, CDR2 YSLEER. CDR3 length: 16 amino acids. For the CDR3, the DNA is TGCGCCAGCAGCCAGGGTGGACTAGCGGGGAAAGAGACCCAGTACTTC. Its protein product is CASSQGGLAGKETQYF.

V usage is TRBV7-8 and J usage is TRBJ2-2, with TRBD2 as a possible D gene (7 bases). The CDR3 consists of 16 residues. Trimming shortened V by 4 bases and J by 5 bases, and 17 bases separated the two germline ends. Per germline, CDR1 SGHVS and CDR2 FQNEAQ. As DNA, the CDR3 is TGTGCCAGCAGCTCGAAAGGGGGGGGCCCAACCGGGGAGCTGTTTTTT. The encoded protein is CASSSKGGGPTGELFF.

This clone was recorded only once. V gene TRBV29-1 combines with J gene TRBJ1-5; maybe TRBD1 (5 bases). This CDR3 comprises 15 residues. The germline gives CDR1 SQVTM, CDR2 ANQGSEA. V was clipped by 2 bases and J by 5 bases, with 16 bases between them. This CDR3 is CSVEFSQGSDQPQHF. The CDR3 region has the DNA TGCAGCGTTGAATTTTCCCAGGGTAGTGATCAGCCCCAGCATTTT.

CDR3 sequence: CASSGGGGGKNEQFF. The CDR3 coding sequence is TGTGCCAGCAGTGGCGGGGGGGGTGGAAAGAATGAGCAGTTCTTC. The rearrangement joins TRBV27 to TRBJ2-1; the match to TRBD2 covers 9 bases. CDR3 size: 15 residues. V was pared by 5 bases and J by 7 bases, with 9 bases of the junction left unmatched. The germline V gene has CDR1 MNHEY and CDR2 SMNVEV (reference sequence).

The V gene is TRBV19, the J gene TRBJ1-1; D is undetermined. The CDR3 length is 12 residues. V lost 1 base and J 5 bases, leaving 5 bases between the germline ends. CDR1 LNHDA and CDR2 SQIVND come from the germline V gene (reference sequence). Here the CDR3 DNA reads TGTGCCAGTAGTATAGCGGGGACTGAAGCTTTCTTT. Translating it yields CASSIAGTEAFF.

This chain connects TRBV5-6 to TRBJ1-5; D unresolved. V was cut by 3 bases and J by 0 bases, with 7 bases left in between. The CDR3 contains 14 residues. The germline V gene encodes CDR1 SGHDT and CDR2 YYEEEE. CDR3 DNA: TGTGCCAGCAGCTCCGGGATTAGCAATCAGCCCCAGCATTTT. This translates into CASSSGISNQPQHF.

This chain connects TRBV11-2 to TRBJ1-1, with TRBD1 matching over 8 bases. This CDR3 comprises 16 residues. The germline gives CDR1 SGHAT, CDR2 FQNNGV. With V trimmed by 3 bases and J by 0 bases, 6 bases remained unmatched. In nucleotides, the CDR3 is TGTGCCAGCAGCTTCCCAACGACAGGGGTGAACACTGAAGCTTTCTTT. Its protein product is CASSFPTTGVNTEAFF.

The V call is TRBV6-5, the J call TRBJ1-3; D might be TRBD1 (6 bases). Germline V CDR1 and CDR2: MNHEY, SVGAGI. The ends were cut back, 8 bases at V and 5 bases at J, with 19 bases in the middle. The CDR3 consists of 15 residues. The DNA of the CDR3 is TGTGCCAGCGTCCCTAGCCAGGGGAATAGAAACACCATATATTTT. Amino acid sequence: CASVPSQGNRNTIYF.

The J gene is TRBJ2-7, the V gene TRBV9, with a weak D call TRBD2 (6 bases). V was trimmed by 3 bases and J by 6 bases, leaving 10 bases between them. Looked up from germline, CDR1 is SGDLS and CDR2 is YYNGEE. This CDR3 spans 12 amino acids. The DNA of the CDR3 is TGTGCCAGCAGCGGCGGGGCAGCCGAGCAGTACTTC. This sequence encodes CASSGGAAEQYF.

This chain joins TRBV10-3 and TRBJ1-2; 10 nucleotides align to TRBD1. Germline V CDR1 and CDR2: ENHRY, SYGVKD. The CDR3 is 14 residues long. V lost 6 bases, J lost 8 bases, and 9 bases stayed unmatched. The CDR3 is CAIRALTGGDGYTF. For the CDR3, the DNA is TGTGCCATCAGGGCCCTGACAGGGGGCGACGGCTACACCTTC.

This clone was found a few times. V gene TRBV27 combines with J gene TRBJ2-2; possible D gene TRBD1, 5 bases. The CDR3 length is 16 residues. Germline loops: CDR1 MNHEY, CDR2 SMNVEV (reference sequence). V lost 6 bases to trimming and J lost 4 bases, with 18 bases between them. CDR3 in amino acids: CASSPGSQGPTGELFF. CDR3 DNA sequence: TGTGCCAGCAGCCCAGGGTCGCAGGGCCCCACCGGGGAGCTGTTTTTT.

This clone was recorded once. This chain joins TRBV20-1 and TRBJ2-7; D may correspond to TRBD1 or TRBD2 (5 bases each). The CDR3 covers 16 residues. The V end lost 3 bases, the J end lost 2 bases, and 20 bases lay between the germline ends. From germline, CDR1 is DFQATT and CDR2 SNEGSKA (reference sequence). The CDR3 protein is CSASYPRGLGAYEQYF. The DNA for the CDR3 is TGCAGTGCTAGTTACCCACGGGGCTTAGGGGCCTACGAGCAGTACTTC.

This chain uses TRBV5-1 with TRBJ2-7; a possible D gene is TRBD1 (6 bases). CDR3 size: 15 residues. CDR1 is SGHRS and CDR2 is YFSETQ in the germline V gene. The V gene lost 4 bases and the J gene lost 2 bases, with 16 bases spanning the gap. CDR3 in DNA: TGCGCCAGCAGCCTTGAGGACAGCGGAACCTACGAGCAGTACTTC. It encodes CASSLEDSGTYEQYF.

This clone was recorded a few times. The CDR3 spells CASSFGGGSSYNEQFF. Here the CDR3 DNA reads TGTGCCAGCAGCTTCGGCGGGGGGAGCTCCTACAATGAGCAGTTCTTC. The V call is TRBV5-4, the J call TRBJ2-1; 8 nucleotides agree with TRBD2. Germline loops: CDR1 SGHNT, CDR2 YYREEE (reference sequence). This CDR3 comprises 16 residues. Trimming at V came to 2 bases and at J to 0 bases, leaving 4 bases not matched to a gene.

This chain uses TRBV25-1 with TRBJ2-2; possible D gene TRBD1, 6 bases. The CDR3 sequence is 14 residues long. Trimming pared 6 bases from V and 4 bases from J, leaving 12 bases between. Per the germline V gene, CDR1 is MGHDK and CDR2 is SYGVNS. The CDR3 DNA sequence: TGTGCCAGCAGAGAGACAGGAAGCACCGGGGAGCTGTTTTTT. Translating gives CASRETGSTGELFF.

This rearrangement joins TRBV27 to TRBJ2-7; 11 positions match TRBD2. Germline values: CDR1 MNHEY, CDR2 SMNVEV (reference sequence). The CDR3 loop spans 16 amino acids. J gave up 3 bases and V 5 bases, and 9 bases lay outside the gene matches. The CDR3 is CASSILPSGGYYEQYF. The CDR3 nucleotides read TGTGCCAGCAGTATCCTACCTAGCGGGGGGTACTACGAGCAGTACTTC.

This clone was counted only a few times. The chain employs TRBV5-4 and TRBJ1-2; D remains ambiguous. The V gene lost 2 bases and the J gene lost 7 bases, with 18 bases spanning the gap. The CDR3 is 15 residues long. Germline V gives CDR1 SGHNT, CDR2 YYREEE (reference sequence). The CDR3 loop reads CASSFSRTGPTGYTF. CDR3 nucleotides: TGTGCCAGCAGCTTTAGCAGGACGGGTCCCACTGGCTACACCTTC.

The chain couples TRBV6-5 to TRBJ1-3, with no clear D. Germline V CDR1 and CDR2: MNHEY, SVGAGI. V lost 0 bases and J lost 2, with 11 bases in between. This CDR3 has 16 amino acids. The CDR3 protein is CASSYSPEMAGNTIYF. CDR3 nucleotide sequence: TGTGCCAGCAGTTACTCTCCAGAAATGGCTGGAAACACCATATATTTT.

This clone came up once. This chain joins TRBV19 and TRBJ2-7; D is unclear. This CDR3 has 14 amino acids. V dropped 4 bases and J dropped 5 bases, with 15 bases sitting between them. Germline V lookup: CDR1 LNHDA, CDR2 SQIVND (reference sequence). The CDR3 nucleotides are TGTGCCAGTAGTACCCGCCGCCAGTTCCACGAGCAGTACTTC. Amino acids: CASSTRRQFHEQYF.

The rearrangement links TRBV5-5 to TRBJ2-7; 7 bases line up with TRBD2. The CDR3 length is 14 residues. The V and J ends lost 2 bases and 4 bases, in that order; junction bases with no gene match: 6. In germline, CDR1 is SGHKS, CDR2 YYEKEE (reference sequence). CDR3 nucleotides: TGTGCCAGCAGCTTCGGACTAGAAGGATACGAGCAGTACTTC. Translation gives CASSFGLEGYEQYF.

V gene TRBV3-1 (or the pseudogene TRBV3-2) combines with J gene TRBJ2-1, with TRBD2 matching 11 bases. This CDR3 comprises 15 residues. The junction had 0 bases not matched to a gene; V was cut back by 1 base and J by 4 bases. CDR1 LGHDT and CDR2 YNNKEL come from the germline V gene (reference sequence). CDR3 amino acids: CASSQGLAGYNEQFF. The CDR3 DNA is TGTGCCAGCAGCCAAGGACTAGCGGGGTACAATGAGCAGTTCTTC.

The V and J genes are TRBV7-2 and TRBJ2-7; D might be TRBD2 (5 bases). This CDR3 spans 15 amino acids. Trimming took off 2 bases at V and 2 bases at J, with 13 bases between the two ends. The V gene's germline CDR1 is SGHTA and CDR2 FQGNSA. Here the CDR3 DNA reads TGTGCCAGCAGCTTAAGTCCTATCGGGGCCTACGAGCAGTACTTC. This sequence encodes CASSLSPIGAYEQYF.